Each of the 30 T cell receptor beta chains below was sequenced from the same sample in a study of T cell responses to AZD1222 COVID-19 vaccine. The method was immunoSEQ multiplex PCR; TCRdb's version includes in-frame clones alone and lacks a portion of them. The data show about 200,000 clones, roughly 92% seen once. This specimen was peripheral blood, taken 28 days after the second AZD1222 dose. Receptor source: an adult who received the AZD1222 COVID-19 vaccine.

The chain recombines TRBV5-1 with TRBJ2-7, with D possibly matching TRBD2 (5 bases). The V end lost 2 bases, the J end lost 5 bases, and 11 bases lay between the germline ends. This CDR3 is built from 13 residues. From germline, CDR1 is SGHRS and CDR2 YFSETQ. The CDR3 sequence: CASSLEGADEQYF. As DNA, the CDR3 is TGCGCCAGCAGCTTAGAGGGAGCTGACGAGCAGTACTTC.

V gene TRBV28 combines with J gene TRBJ1-1, with 9 nucleotides matching TRBD1. The J segment lost 4 bases and the V segment lost 6 bases, leaving 3 bases of the junction unmatched. Germline lookup yields CDR1 MDHEN and CDR2 SYDVKM. The CDR3 is 13 amino acids. The CDR3 DNA reads as TGTGCCAGCAGGGTGACAGGGGGCACTGAAGCTTTCTTT. Amino acids: CASRVTGGTEAFF.

The chain couples TRBV25-1 to TRBJ1-2, with TRBD1 matching over 9 bases. Losses at the gene ends were 5 bases for V and 7 bases for J; bases not matched to a gene: 5. Germline loops: CDR1 MGHDK, CDR2 SYGVNS. The CDR3 is made up of 13 amino acids. This chain's CDR3 is CASSTTGGVGYTF. The CDR3 nucleotides are TGTGCCAGCAGTACAACAGGGGGCGTTGGCTACACCTTC.

This clone appeared a single time. The chain combines TRBV7-3 with TRBJ2-7; D is perhaps TRBD2 (6 bases). CDR1 is SGHTA, CDR2 FQGTGA, per germline. The CDR3 spans 19 residues. Trimming pared 4 bases from V and 0 bases from J, leaving 25 bases between. For the CDR3, the DNA is TGTGCCAGCAGCTGGACCACTAGTCCTTGGGGGGTCGCCTCCTACGAGCAGTACTTC. This codes for CASSWTTSPWGVASYEQYF.

The V and J genes are TRBV30 and TRBJ1-2, with no clear D. The CDR3 runs 15 residues. Germline V gene data show CDR1 as GTSNPN and CDR2 as SVGIG (reference sequence). The V end lost 1 base, the J end lost 8 bases, and 20 bases lay between the germline ends. CDR3 residues: CAWSAGPGSNQGYTF. CDR3 sequence (DNA): TGTGCCTGGAGTGCAGGACCGGGATCAAACCAGGGCTACACCTTC.

This clone occurred once. The V and J genes are TRBV12-3 or TRBV12-4 and TRBJ1-6; perhaps TRBD1 as D (6 bases). CDR3 size: 13 residues. Between the trimmed V and J ends, which lost 5 bases and 7 bases, there was a span of 9 bases. CDR3 in amino acids: CASSKGQNSPLHF. CDR3 sequence (DNA): TGTGCCAGCAGTAAGGGACAAAATTCACCCCTCCACTTT.

Only a few counts were recorded for this clone. The chain employs TRBV11-1 and TRBJ1-5; D unclear. The CDR3 runs to 12 residues. Germline CDR1 SGHAT, CDR2 FQDESV (reference sequence). The V end lost 7 bases, the J end lost 0 bases, and 4 bases lay between the germline ends. This CDR3 reads CASKYSNQPQHF. In DNA, the CDR3 is TGTGCCAGCAAGTATAGCAATCAGCCCCAGCATTTT.

The chain is built from TRBV2 and TRBJ2-1; 9 bases match TRBD2. Unmatched junction bases numbered 13, after V lost 8 bases and J lost 5 bases. Germline V gene sequence: CDR1 SNHLY, CDR2 FYNNEI. The CDR3 totals 16 residues. CDR3 in DNA: TGTGCCAGCCTCTACCTGGAGACTAGCGGCAACAATGAGCAGTTCTTC. It is translated as CASLYLETSGNNEQFF.

The rearrangement joins TRBV30 to TRBJ1-1, with a weak D call TRBD1 (6 bases). Germline V gene data show CDR1 as GTSNPN and CDR2 as SVGIG (reference sequence). This CDR3 region has 13 residues. Trimming left V 2 bases short and J 6 bases short, with 13 bases between. Here the CDR3 reads CAWSKGGTAEAFF. The CDR3, as DNA: TGTGCCTGGAGTAAAGGGGGGACGGCTGAAGCTTTCTTT. The complete variable domain, with remaining parts taken from reference TRBV30 and TRBJ1-1, reads SQTIHQWPATLVQPVGSPLSLECTVEGTSNPNLYWYRQAAGRGLQLLFYSVGIGQISSEVPQNLSASRPQDRQFILSSKKLLLSDSGFYLCAWSKGGTAEAFFGQGTRLTVV.

This rearrangement joins TRBV11-2 to TRBJ2-1; the D gene is possibly TRBD1 (5 bases). CDR3 size: 17 residues. Between the trimmed V and J ends, which lost 2 bases and 2 bases, there was a span of 16 bases. The V gene's germline CDR1 is SGHAT and CDR2 FQNNGV. CDR3 bases: TGTGCCAGCAGCTTATATGGTCAGGGTACCGCCTACAATGAGCAGTTCTTC. Translated, it gives CASSLYGQGTAYNEQFF.

The CDR3 reads CASSLGGGALNTGELFF. The CDR3 region has the DNA TGTGCCAGCAGCTTAGGGGGAGGGGCACTGAACACCGGGGAGCTGTTTTTT. V is TRBV7-6 and J is TRBJ2-2; TRBD2 agrees at 7 bases. This CDR3 region has 17 residues. V lost 1 base to trimming and J lost 1 base; unmatched junction nucleotides: 6. Germline V gives CDR1 SGHVS, CDR2 FNYEAQ. The full variable domain, in which reference TRBV7-6 and TRBJ2-2 provide the parts outside the CDR3, is GAGVSQSPRYKVTKRGQDVALRCDPISGHVSLYWYRQALGQGPEFLTYFNYEAQQDKSGLPNDRFSAERPEGSISTLTIQRTEQRDSAMYRCASSLGGGALNTGELFFGEGSRLTVL.

The chain employs TRBV2 and TRBJ1-5; D is perhaps TRBD1 (6 bases). V gave up 5 bases and J gave up 1 base, with 12 bases separating them. The CDR3 contains 15 residues. CDR1 and CDR2 (germline): SNHLY, FYNNEI. CDR3 coding DNA: TGTGCCAGCAGTCCCAGGGGTGCCAGCAATCAGCCCCAGCATTTT. Translated: CASSPRGASNQPQHF.

The chain carries TRBV9 and TRBJ2-7; possibly TRBD1 for D (5 bases). V dropped 5 bases and J dropped 3 bases, with 18 bases sitting between them. Germline loops: CDR1 SGDLS, CDR2 YYNGEE. The CDR3 is 15 amino acids. CDR3 bases: TGTGCCAGCAGGGCCAGGCAGGGTTGTGACTACGAGCAGTACTTC. Its translation is CASRARQGCDYEQYF.

The rearrangement links TRBV7-2 to TRBJ1-5; maybe TRBD1 (6 bases). Germline CDR1 reads SGHTA; CDR2 reads FQGNSA. The CDR3 consists of 15 residues. V gave up 1 base and J gave up 7 bases, with 14 bases separating them. This CDR3 is CASSLVGGRRQPQHF. The CDR3 nucleotides read TGTGCCAGCAGCTTAGTGGGGGGGCGCAGACAGCCCCAGCATTTT.

For the CDR3, the DNA is TGTGCCAGCTCACCCCCGTTCACTGCAGATACGCAGTATTTT. This sequence encodes CASSPPFTADTQYF. The gene calls are TRBV18 and TRBJ2-3; no reliable D call. The CDR3 spans 14 residues. Trimming removed 3 bases at V and 4 bases at J, with 11 bases between. Per the germline V gene, CDR1 is KGHSH and CDR2 is LQKENI.

The CDR3 spells CASNRGRIMDTEAFF. The CDR3 DNA sequence: TGTGCCAGTAACAGGGGGCGAATTATGGACACTGAAGCTTTCTTT. This sequence joins TRBV19 and TRBJ1-1, with TRBD1 identical over 9 bases. CDR1 and CDR2 from the germline V gene are LNHDA and SQIVND (reference sequence). V was clipped by 7 bases and J by 3 bases; unmatched bases: 9. The CDR3 consists of 15 residues.

This chain links TRBV19 with TRBJ1-2, with 7 bases identical to TRBD1. The CDR3 covers 17 residues. From germline, CDR1 is LNHDA and CDR2 SQIVND (reference sequence). V lost 7 bases and J lost 4; bases outside the gene matches: 18. The CDR3: CASNPWGPTGDLYGYTF. Written as DNA, the CDR3 is TGTGCCAGTAACCCGTGGGGTCCCACAGGGGATCTCTATGGCTACACCTTC.

The V and J genes are TRBV3-1 (or the pseudogene TRBV3-2) and TRBJ1-6; tentatively, D is TRBD1 (5 bases). V lost 4 bases to trimming and J lost 4 bases, with 17 bases between them. CDR1 is LGHDT and CDR2 is YNNKEL in the germline V gene (reference sequence). The CDR3 runs to 17 residues. CDR3 amino acids: CASSPTDLTLYNSPLHF. In nucleotides, the CDR3 is TGTGCCAGCAGCCCGACAGACTTAACACTGTATAATTCACCCCTCCACTTT.

V gene TRBV27 combines with J gene TRBJ1-6, with 7 bases matching TRBD1. CDR1 MNHEY and CDR2 SMNVEV come from the germline V gene (reference sequence). With 0 bases clipped from V and 7 bases from J, the junction kept 9 bases outside the gene matches. There are 17 residues in the CDR3. This chain's CDR3 is CASSLSTGPEGNSPLHF. The CDR3 DNA follows: TGTGCCAGCAGTTTATCGACAGGGCCTGAGGGGAATTCACCCCTCCACTTT.

This clone was recorded a few times. The genes are TRBV2 and TRBJ2-2, with D perhaps given as TRBD1 or TRBD2 (5 bases each). The CDR3 has 13 residues. Germline lookup yields CDR1 SNHLY and CDR2 FYNNEI. V lost 6 bases and J lost 8, with 13 bases in between. The CDR3 DNA follows: TGTGCCAGCAGCAGGGAGTTTTTGGGGGAGCTGTTTTTT. As protein: CASSREFLGELFF.

The gene calls are TRBV27 and TRBJ2-7, with 8 bases matching TRBD2. The CDR3 runs to 15 residues. Germline CDR1 is MNHEY and CDR2 is SMNVEV (reference sequence). Unmatched junction bases numbered 8, after V lost 4 bases and J lost 3 bases. The CDR3 DNA sequence: TGTGCCAGCAGTTCGTTGCGGGGGGTCTACTACGAGCAGTACTTC. Translation gives CASSSLRGVYYEQYF.

This clone was seen a single time. In DNA form, the CDR3 reads TGTGCCAGCAGCTTCCAGGGTGAGGGGACGAACACTGAAGCTTTCTTT. Residues: CASSFQGEGTNTEAFF. This chain links TRBV7-8 with TRBJ1-1; tentative D call: TRBD1 (5 bases). The germline gives CDR1 SGHVS, CDR2 FQNEAQ. Trimming shortened V by 3 bases and J by 1 base, and 15 bases separated the two germline ends. The CDR3 covers 16 residues. Drawing the rest from reference TRBV7-8 and TRBJ1-1, the complete variable domain is GAGVSQSPRYKVAKRGQDVALRCDPISGHVSLFWYQQALGQGPEFLTYFQNEAQLDKSGLPSDRFFAERPEGSVSTLKIQRTQQEDSAVYLCASSFQGEGTNTEAFFGQGTRLTVV.

V usage is TRBV4-2 and J usage is TRBJ2-5; 11 bases line up with TRBD2. CDR3 length: 16 residues. Unmatched junction bases numbered 3, after V lost 1 base and J lost 2 bases. Germline CDR1 and CDR2: LGHNA and YNFKEQ. As DNA, the CDR3 is TGTGCCAGCAGCCAAGTTTCTAGCGGGGGGCAAGAGACCCAGTACTTC. Translating gives CASSQVSSGGQETQYF.

J is TRBJ1-2 and V is TRBV12-3 or TRBV12-4; a weak D match, TRBD1 (5 bases). This CDR3 contains 13 residues. Trimming took 7 bases from V and 8 from J, leaving 17 bases between them. CDR3 nucleotide sequence: TGTGCCAGCACCCTCTCTCAGGGCTGGGGCTACACCTTC. This codes for CASTLSQGWGYTF.

The V gene is TRBV2, the J gene TRBJ1-1, with 7 bases that match TRBD1. The CDR3 is 13 residues long. Germline CDR1 and CDR2: SNHLY and FYNNEI. V was clipped by 5 bases and J by 6 bases; unmatched bases: 6. The CDR3 DNA reads as TGTGCCAGCAGTAAACAGGGGAGCGCTGAAGCTTTCTTT. Translated, it gives CASSKQGSAEAFF.

J is TRBJ1-1 and V is TRBV5-1; D is undetermined. This CDR3 has 15 amino acids. The germline CDR1 and CDR2 sequences are SGHRS and YFSETQ. Trimming removed 3 bases at V and 8 bases at J, with 20 bases between. The CDR3 DNA sequence: TGCGCCAGCAGCTCAACTACGGACGGCCGGACCGAAGCTTTCTTT. Translating gives CASSSTTDGRTEAFF.

V is TRBV15 and J is TRBJ2-7; a possible D gene is TRBD1 (5 bases). This CDR3 region has 15 residues. V was shortened by 3 bases and J by 2 bases, with 14 bases between the two germline ends. Germline lookup yields CDR1 LNHNV and CDR2 YYDKDF (reference sequence). CDR3 loop: CATSSAGYSPYEQYF. CDR3 coding DNA: TGTGCCACCAGCAGCGCAGGGTATTCCCCCTACGAGCAGTACTTC.

This chain's CDR3 is CASSFGGEKLFF. In nucleotides, the CDR3 is TGTGCCAGCAGCTTCGGGGGTGAAAAACTGTTTTTT. This chain connects TRBV5-4 to TRBJ1-4; D perhaps matches TRBD1 (5 bases). The CDR3 is 12 residues long. V was shortened by 2 bases and J by 7 bases, with 6 bases between the two germline ends. Germline V gene sequence: CDR1 SGHNT, CDR2 YYREEE (reference sequence).

The chain joins TRBV7-2 to TRBJ1-5; D ambiguous. Germline V gene data show CDR1 as SGHTA and CDR2 as FQGNSA. CDR3 length: 16 residues. V was clipped by 0 bases and J by 1 base, with 10 bases between them. This CDR3 is CASSLAGRRSNQPQHF. As DNA, the CDR3 is TGTGCCAGCAGCTTAGCCGGTCGCAGGAGCAATCAGCCCCAGCATTTT.

The chain's CDR3 is CASSIQGSYEQYF. CDR3 nucleotides: TGTGCCAGTAGTATACAGGGTTCCTACGAGCAGTACTTC. The gene calls are TRBV19 and TRBJ2-7, with TRBD1 as a possible D gene (5 bases). The length of the CDR3 is 13 residues. CDR1 is LNHDA and CDR2 is SQIVND in the germline V gene (reference sequence). V lost 2 bases to trimming and J lost 1 base, with 6 bases between them.